This entry lists 5 T cell receptor beta chains sequenced from one sample in a study of blood T cell repertoires in COVID-19. Profiled with immunoSEQ multiplex PCR; TCRdb holds only in-frame clones, not every one. This sample has some 370,000 clones; around 86% occur once, and the top ten carry 5% to 6%. Sequencing was carried out using PBMCs or T cells enriched from blood (not recorded which). The receptors shown here come from a woman between 50 and 59 years old who had recovered from COVID-19.

CDR3 protein: CASSSGQGNGYTF. The CDR3 DNA sequence: TGTGCCAGCAGTTCCGGACAGGGGAATGGCTACACCTTC. The rearrangement joins TRBV28 to TRBJ1-2; 9 positions match TRBD1. Germline CDR1 reads MDHEN; CDR2 reads SYDVKM. Trimming cost V 4 bases and J 6 bases; bases outside gene matches: 3. The CDR3 sequence is 13 residues long.

The CDR3 spells CASSPWSGLARDTQYF. In DNA form, the CDR3 reads TGTGCCAGCAGCCCGTGGTCCGGACTCGCTCGGGATACGCAGTATTTT. This chain connects TRBV7-9 to TRBJ2-3, with a possible D match to TRBD2 (5 bases). The CDR3 consists of 16 residues. The germline CDR1 and CDR2 sequences are SEHNR and FQNEAQ (reference sequence). With 5 bases removed from V and 6 bases from J, the gap between germline ends came to 21 bases.

The J gene is TRBJ2-5, the V gene TRBV15, with D possibly matching TRBD1 (6 bases). Deletions cut 0 bases from V and 2 bases from J, with 10 bases between. Germline CDR1 reads LNHNV; CDR2 reads YYDKDF (reference sequence). The CDR3 has 15 amino acids. CDR3 in DNA: TGTGCCACCAGCAGAGATGGCAGGGGTCAAGAGACCCAGTACTTC. Protein product: CATSRDGRGQETQYF.

This clone was seen a single time. The chain employs TRBV11-1 and TRBJ2-1; 9 nucleotides agree with TRBD1. V trimming: 0 bases; J trimming: 6 bases; junction bases outside the gene matches: 3. CDR1 is SGHAT and CDR2 is FQDESV in the germline V gene (reference sequence). The length of the CDR3 is 15 residues. This CDR3 reads CASSLAPGQGNEQFF. For the CDR3, the DNA is TGTGCCAGCAGCTTAGCCCCGGGACAGGGCAATGAGCAGTTCTTC.

For this clone: An end of the junction differs from the germline gene, which may be a read error. The chain joins TRBV6-5 to TRBJ1-1; no clear D. The CDR3 totals 14 residues. Per germline, CDR1 MNHEY and CDR2 SVGAGI. The CDR3 here is CASSDSAGRPKAFF. CDR3 nucleotides: TGTGCCAGCAGTGACTCAGCCGGGAGACCCAAAGCTTTCTTT.